The following is a TCR beta chain sequence with its context. The antigen remains undetermined. CDR1 MNHEY and CDR2 SVGAGI come from the germline V gene. V was trimmed by 5 bases and J by 3 bases, leaving 14 bases between them. The CDR3 spans 14 residues. These data are taken from a study of T cell repertoires in cytomegalovirus infection. Study-level background: Carrying CMV and the relevant HLA type showed in public TCR beta signatures. The study, taken as a whole, reports: There were HLA-C-restricted CMV-specific TCR beta clonotypes dominating the ex vivo response.

TCRdb processed the reads anew with MiXCR; each CDR3 protein has one entry. The top ten clones hold roughly a quarter of a sample with almost 550,000 distinct CDR3 sequences, approximately 15% of them seen once. V and J are TRBV6-5 and TRBJ2-7; D is ambiguous. This clonotype was sampled from a human donor in good health (CMV status not recorded). Some clones in this sample may be carry-over from other donors' samples. Sequencing used CD8+ T cells from PBMCs. The CDR3 DNA is TGTGCCAGCAGTGACGGACCCGCCTTCTACGAGCAGTACTTC. Its protein is CASSDGPAFYEQYF.